This T cell receptor beta chain came from a study of cytomegalovirus exposure and HLA in healthy donors. Overall study findings and caveats: Reported results showed that the classifier diagnosed cytomegalovirus status with high specificity and sensitivity. Further analysis was carried out later, and it showed several of the most significant clusters appearing linked to common viral pathogens.

This CDR3 has 14 residues. Germline V gene sequence: CDR1 MNHEY, CDR2 SVGAGI. V was pared by 5 bases and J by 4 bases, with 5 bases of the junction left unmatched. Comments on this clone: Its target is not known.

The primer mix had 60 Vbeta and 13 Jbeta primers. Measured with immunoSEQ multiplex PCR; TCRdb has only the in-frame clones, and not every one. The sample includes about 95,000 clones, 81% of them seen just once. This receptor was identified in a woman in her sixties or seventies in good health and CMV-seropositive. The chain combines TRBV6-5 with TRBJ1-3; 7 bases are shared with TRBD1. Sequencing was carried out using PBMCs. The DNA for the CDR3 is TGTGCCAGCAGTGAACCGGGACAGGGAAACACCATATATTTT. Translation: CASSEPGQGNTIYF.